These T cell receptor beta chains were read from a single sample in a study of siplizumab effects on memory and regulatory T cells. Here immunoSEQ multiplex PCR was the method, and the copy in TCRdb shows in-frame clones only, minus some. The sample comprises some 96,000 clones, 94% of which are singletons, and 1% to 1.5% rests with the top ten. Sequencing was carried out using non-Treg CD4+ T cells sorted from blood. All receptors derive from a human donor in good health. The CDR3 runs from the conserved cysteine through the conserved F or W. The order of the fields is V gene, CDR3 length, J gene, clone size, D gene, CDR3 protein, CDR3 DNA. D genes are given only for firm matches. Rows give clone size only sometimes, using once, few, many, or a class for an expanded clone.

v_gene: TRBV28
len: 13
j_gene: TRBJ1-2
abundance: -
d_gene: -
CDR3aa: CASSLRQNYGYTF
CDR3nt: TGTGCCAGCAGTTTAAGACAGAACTATGGCTACACCTTC

v_gene: TRBV4-1
len: 15
j_gene: TRBJ1-4
abundance: -
d_gene: TRBD1
CDR3aa: CASSQADRVSEKLFF
CDR3nt: TGCGCCAGCAGCCAAGCAGACAGGGTGTCGGAAAAACTGTTTTTT

v_gene: TRBV11-1
len: 13
j_gene: TRBJ2-2
abundance: -
d_gene: -
CDR3aa: CASSLVIQGELFF
CDR3nt: TGTGCCAGCAGCTTAGTTATACAGGGGGAGCTGTTTTTT

v_gene: TRBV28
len: 16
j_gene: TRBJ1-4
abundance: -
d_gene: -
CDR3aa: CASSLRPAGLGEKLFF
CDR3nt: TGTGCCAGCAGTTTAAGGCCCGCAGGGTTAGGTGAAAAACTGTTTTTT

v_gene: TRBV28
len: 12
j_gene: TRBJ2-1
abundance: once
d_gene: -
CDR3aa: CASSISVLEQFF
CDR3nt: TGTGCCAGCAGTATCAGCGTTTTGGAGCAGTTCTTC

v_gene: TRBV10-2
len: 17
j_gene: TRBJ2-2
abundance: -
d_gene: -
CDR3aa: CASIRFVGVGSTGELFF
CDR3nt: TGCGCCAGCATTCGATTTGTCGGGGTGGGGTCCACCGGGGAGCTGTTTTTT

v_gene: TRBV7-6
len: 17
j_gene: TRBJ2-2
abundance: -
d_gene: -
CDR3aa: CASSLTGSGEYTGELFF
CDR3nt: TGTGCCAGCAGCTTAACCGGTTCAGGGGAGTACACCGGGGAGCTGTTTTTT

v_gene: TRBV6-6
len: 16
j_gene: TRBJ1-5
abundance: -
d_gene: -
CDR3aa: CASSPRFGQGARPQHF
CDR3nt: TGTGCCAGCAGTCCGCGATTTGGGCAGGGTGCCAGGCCCCAGCATTTT

v_gene: TRBV5-1
len: 16
j_gene: TRBJ2-2
abundance: once
d_gene: TRBD2
CDR3aa: CASSRSSGSNTGELFF
CDR3nt: TGCGCCAGCAGCAGATCTAGCGGGTCGAACACCGGGGAGCTGTTTTTT

v_gene: TRBV7-2
len: 15
j_gene: TRBJ2-7
abundance: once
d_gene: TRBD1
CDR3aa: CASSWTGTGINEQYF
CDR3nt: TGTGCCAGCAGCTGGACCGGGACAGGGATCAACGAGCAGTACTTC

v_gene: TRBV7-9
len: 13
j_gene: TRBJ1-5
abundance: -
d_gene: -
CDR3aa: CASRRDSNQPQHF
CDR3nt: TGTGCCAGCAGACGGGATAGCAATCAGCCCCAGCATTTT

v_gene: TRBV12-5
len: 16
j_gene: TRBJ2-1
abundance: -
d_gene: -
CDR3aa: CASGITDGSSYNEQFF
CDR3nt: TGTGCTAGTGGGATAACGGACGGAAGCTCCTACAATGAGCAGTTCTTC

v_gene: TRBV5-1
len: 15
j_gene: TRBJ1-2
abundance: -
d_gene: TRBD1
CDR3aa: CASSLRQGHPYGYTF
CDR3nt: TGCGCCAGCAGCTTGAGACAGGGGCATCCCTATGGCTACACCTTC

v_gene: TRBV7-2
len: 17
j_gene: TRBJ1-1
abundance: -
d_gene: -
CDR3aa: CASSLPRDRLTNTEAFF
CDR3nt: TGTGCCAGCAGCTTACCACGGGACCGCCTAACGAACACTGAAGCTTTCTTT

v_gene: TRBV19
len: 13
j_gene: TRBJ1-2
abundance: once
d_gene: -
CDR3aa: CASSIGVTYGYTF
CDR3nt: TGTGCCAGTAGTATAGGGGTTACCTATGGCTACACCTTC

v_gene: TRBV7-6
len: 16
j_gene: TRBJ2-2
abundance: -
d_gene: TRBD2
CDR3aa: CASSLILAGTTGELFF
CDR3nt: TGTGCCAGCAGCTTAATCCTAGCGGGAACCACCGGGGAGCTGTTTTTT

v_gene: TRBV2
len: 17
j_gene: TRBJ2-7
abundance: -
d_gene: TRBD1
CDR3aa: CASMWDRGPRGAYEQYF
CDR3nt: TGTGCCAGCATGTGGGACAGGGGGCCACGTGGGGCCTACGAGCAGTACTTC

v_gene: TRBV25-1
len: 13
j_gene: TRBJ2-7
abundance: once
d_gene: -
CDR3aa: CASSEWGVYEQYF
CDR3nt: TGTGCCAGCAGTGAGTGGGGGGTATACGAGCAGTACTTC

v_gene: TRBV5-1
len: 17
j_gene: TRBJ2-3
abundance: -
d_gene: TRBD2
CDR3aa: CASSLVSSGSIGDTQYF
CDR3nt: TGCGCCAGCAGCTTGGTGAGTAGCGGGAGTATTGGAGATACGCAGTATTTT

v_gene: TRBV9
len: 14
j_gene: TRBJ1-1
abundance: -
d_gene: -
CDR3aa: CASSVTGVNTEAFF
CDR3nt: TGTGCCAGCAGCGTAACTGGGGTGAACACTGAAGCTTTCTTT

v_gene: TRBV27
len: 13
j_gene: TRBJ1-1
abundance: few
d_gene: -
CDR3aa: CASTSSANTEAFF
CDR3nt: TGTGCCAGCACCTCATCCGCGAACACTGAAGCTTTCTTT

v_gene: TRBV2
len: 14
j_gene: TRBJ2-7
abundance: -
d_gene: -
CDR3aa: CASRPGSPTYEQYF
CDR3nt: TGTGCCAGCAGACCGGGAAGCCCTACCTACGAGCAGTACTTC

v_gene: TRBV13
len: 12
j_gene: TRBJ2-5
abundance: -
d_gene: -
CDR3aa: CASSLNLETQYF
CDR3nt: TGTGCCAGCAGCTTAAACTTGGAGACCCAGTACTTC

v_gene: TRBV19
len: 15
j_gene: TRBJ1-4
abundance: -
d_gene: -
CDR3aa: CASSIVRQVNEKLFF
CDR3nt: TGTGCCAGTAGTATCGTTAGACAGGTTAATGAAAAACTGTTTTTT

v_gene: TRBV5-4
len: 14
j_gene: TRBJ1-5
abundance: -
d_gene: -
CDR3aa: CASSSGNSNQPQHF
CDR3nt: TGTGCCAGCAGTTCCGGGAACAGCAATCAGCCCCAGCATTTT

v_gene: TRBV7-8
len: 17
j_gene: TRBJ2-3
abundance: -
d_gene: -
CDR3aa: CASSLGAAGGNTDTQYF
CDR3nt: TGTGCCAGCAGCTTAGGGGCGGCAGGGGGGAACACAGATACGCAGTATTTT

v_gene: TRBV7-9
len: 15
j_gene: TRBJ2-3
abundance: -
d_gene: TRBD2
CDR3aa: CASSALAGPTDTQYF
CDR3nt: TGTGCCAGCAGCGCTCTAGCGGGCCCCACAGATACGCAGTATTTT

v_gene: TRBV12-5
len: 15
j_gene: TRBJ2-1
abundance: -
d_gene: TRBD2
CDR3aa: CASVPRGLADNEQFF
CDR3nt: TGTGCTAGTGTCCCCCGGGGACTAGCGGACAATGAGCAGTTCTTC

v_gene: TRBV28
len: 13
j_gene: TRBJ1-5
abundance: -
d_gene: -
CDR3aa: CASSLTGDQPQHF
CDR3nt: TGTGCCAGCAGTTTAACGGGTGATCAGCCCCAGCATTTT

v_gene: TRBV4-1
len: 19
j_gene: TRBJ2-2
abundance: -
d_gene: -
CDR3aa: CASSQVSEFTSRAPGELFF
CDR3nt: TGCGCCAGCAGCCAAGTATCTGAATTTACTAGCCGCGCTCCCGGGGAGCTGTTTTTT

v_gene: TRBV27
len: 14
j_gene: TRBJ1-2
abundance: -
d_gene: TRBD1
CDR3aa: CASSPGGGYGGYTF
CDR3nt: TGTGCCAGCAGTCCAGGGGGCGGGTACGGGGGCTACACCTTC

v_gene: TRBV4-2
len: 17
j_gene: TRBJ1-6
abundance: once
d_gene: -
CDR3aa: CASSQAFISSYNSPLHF
CDR3nt: TGTGCCAGCAGCCAGGCTTTCATCAGCTCCTATAATTCACCCCTCCACTTT

v_gene: TRBV6-1
len: 15
j_gene: TRBJ1-2
abundance: -
d_gene: TRBD1
CDR3aa: CASSDRQGPIYGYTF
CDR3nt: TGTGCCAGCAGTGATAGACAGGGGCCCATCTATGGCTACACCTTC

v_gene: TRBV7-8
len: 13
j_gene: TRBJ2-7
abundance: -
d_gene: -
CDR3aa: CASQRKSSYEQYF
CDR3nt: TGTGCCAGCCAACGAAAGAGCTCCTACGAGCAGTACTTC

v_gene: TRBV7-9
len: 13
j_gene: TRBJ2-7
abundance: -
d_gene: -
CDR3aa: CASSGDNSYEQYF
CDR3nt: TGTGCCAGCAGCGGGGACAACTCCTACGAGCAGTACTTC

v_gene: TRBV6-5
len: 11
j_gene: TRBJ1-5
abundance: -
d_gene: -
CDR3aa: CASAAYQPQHF
CDR3nt: TGTGCCAGCGCGGCCTATCAGCCCCAGCATTTT

v_gene: TRBV21-1
len: 18
j_gene: TRBJ2-5
abundance: -
d_gene: -
CDR3aa: CASSKKWRPGACEETQYF
CDR3nt: TGTGCCAGCAGCAAAAAGTGGAGACCCGGGGCATGCGAAGAGACCCAGTACTTC